Below, 24 T cell receptor beta chains from the same sample are listed, as sequenced in a study of cytomegalovirus exposure and HLA in healthy donors (dated by TCRdb to about 2017). Libraries were constructed by the immunoSEQ multiplex PCR assay. For the multiplex PCR, a mixture combining 60 forward primers for TCR Vbeta segments and 13 reverse primers for TCR Jbeta segments was used. Not all clones reach the TCRdb copy of this immuneACCESS table, which keeps in-frame sequences only. Checked studies attribute under half of the gap to unresolved V genes and leave the rest unexplained. In all, the sample holds 150,000 to 200,000 clones, and approximately 80% of those were seen once. 0.9% to 1.2% of the sample belongs to the ten largest clones. Specimen: PBMCs. The receptors here all came from a middle-aged woman in good health and CMV-seronegative.

This clone was seen a handful of times. The chain couples TRBV7-3 to TRBJ2-1; D possibly corresponds to TRBD2 (5 bases). Trimming cost V 5 bases and J 6 bases, with 17 bases left between them. This CDR3 region has 15 residues. The germline gives CDR1 SGHTA, CDR2 FQGTGA. For the CDR3, the DNA is TGTGCCAGCAGCGCTAGCCTACGATACGGCAATGAGCAGTTCTTC. Translation gives CASSASLRYGNEQFF. The complete variable domain, with remaining parts taken from reference TRBV7-3 and TRBJ2-1, reads GAGVSQTPSNKVTEKGKYVELRCDPISGHTALYWYRQSLGQGPEFLIYFQGTGAADDSGLPNDRFFAVRPEGSVSTLKIQRTERGDSAVYLCASSASLRYGNEQFFGPGTRLTVL.

V and J are TRBV5-8 and TRBJ2-6, with D possibly TRBD1 on 6 matching bases. V lost 0 bases and J lost 0, with 10 bases in between. This CDR3 has 17 amino acids. The germline V gene has CDR1 SGHTS and CDR2 YDEGEE. The CDR3 sequence is CASSLVGHSSGANVLTF. The CDR3 DNA follows: TGTGCCAGCAGCTTGGTGGGACATTCCTCTGGGGCCAACGTCCTGACTTTC.

The chain employs TRBV5-1 and TRBJ2-1, with 8 bases that match TRBD1. V lost 0 bases and J lost 4; bases outside the gene matches: 3. CDR1 SGHRS and CDR2 YFSETQ come from the germline V gene. The CDR3 totals 15 residues. The CDR3 coding sequence is TGCGCCAGCAGCTTGGGGCAGGGGGCATACAATGAGCAGTTCTTC. Translation: CASSLGQGAYNEQFF.

In DNA, the CDR3 is TGTGCCAGCTCACCACAAGGGACAGAGAGCGAGCAGTACTTC. This gives the protein CASSPQGTESEQYF. V is TRBV18 and J is TRBJ2-7, with 7 bases identical to TRBD1. J lost 6 bases, V lost 1 base, and 6 bases had no gene match. Germline CDR1 reads KGHSH; CDR2 reads LQKENI. The CDR3 runs 14 residues. Full variable domain (missing parts from reference TRBV18 and TRBJ2-7): NAGVMQNPRHLVRRRGQEARLRCSPMKGHSHVYWYRQLPEEGLKFMVYLQKENIIDESGMPKERFSAEFPKEGPSILRIQQVVRGDSAAYFCASSPQGTESEQYFGPGTRLTVT.

The gene calls are TRBV25-1 and TRBJ2-7, with a weak D call TRBD1 (7 bases). Germline CDR1 is MGHDK and CDR2 is SYGVNS. Between the trimmed V and J ends, which lost 4 bases and 5 bases, there was a span of 12 bases. The length of the CDR3 is 13 residues. For the CDR3, the DNA is TGTGCCAGCAGTGGCAGGGGGGTTGACGAGCAGTACTTC. It encodes CASSGRGVDEQYF.

This clone was picked up a small number of times. The chain is built from TRBV19 and TRBJ1-4; maybe TRBD1 (6 bases). The germline CDR1 and CDR2 sequences are LNHDA and SQIVND (reference sequence). The germline V and J ends were trimmed by 5 bases and 7 bases, with 11 bases remaining between them. The CDR3 contains 13 residues. The CDR3 coding sequence is TGTGCCAGTAGTTTACAGGGCGGTGAAAAACTGTTTTTT. This codes for CASSLQGGEKLFF. Combining the CDR3 with reference TRBV19 and TRBJ1-4 gives the whole variable domain DGGITQSPKYLFRKEGQNVTLSCEQNLNHDAMYWYRQDPGQGLRLIYYSQIVNDFQKGDIAEGYSVSREKKESFPLTVTSAQKNPTAFYLCASSLQGGEKLFFGSGTQLSVL.

V usage is TRBV11-3 and J usage is TRBJ2-4; D may be TRBD2 (6 bases). The germline gives CDR1 SGHNT, CDR2 YENEEA. Trimming removed 0 bases at V and 0 bases at J, with 18 bases between. The CDR3 runs 19 residues. CDR3 DNA sequence: TGTGCCAGCAGCTTAGATAGCGGAACATCCGTCTTAGCCAAAAACATTCAGTACTTC. This translates into CASSLDSGTSVLAKNIQYF.

The chain recombines TRBV30 with TRBJ1-3; 7 nucleotides line up with TRBD1. Germline V lookup: CDR1 GTSNPN, CDR2 SVGIG (reference sequence). Trimming removed 0 bases from V and 9 bases from J; junction bases left unmatched: 8. The CDR3 is 14 amino acids. For the CDR3, the DNA is TGTGCCTGGAGTGTAAGACAGGGAGATACCACCATATATTTT. It is translated as CAWSVRQGDTTIYF.

V and J are TRBV7-6 and TRBJ2-3; D gene unclear. The germline V gene has CDR1 SGHVS and CDR2 FNYEAQ. The V gene lost 2 bases and the J gene lost 3 bases, with 18 bases spanning the gap. The CDR3 has 17 residues. The CDR3 DNA reads TGTGCCAGCAGCTTACGAGACGGCGGTCTGGCAACAGATACGCAGTATTTT. Encoded protein: CASSLRDGGLATDTQYF. The full variable domain, with the rest looked up from reference TRBV7-6 and TRBJ2-3, is GAGVSQSPRYKVTKRGQDVALRCDPISGHVSLYWYRQALGQGPEFLTYFNYEAQQDKSGLPNDRFSAERPEGSISTLTIQRTEQRDSAMYRCASSLRDGGLATDTQYFGPGTRLTVL.

The chain joins TRBV7-9 to TRBJ2-1; 8 bases map to TRBD2. The CDR3 runs 14 residues. Germline loops: CDR1 SEHNR, CDR2 FQNEAQ (reference sequence). The J segment lost 6 bases and the V segment lost 8 bases, leaving 9 bases of the junction unmatched. CDR3 loop: CASLLSGTGNEQFF. CDR3 bases: TGTGCCAGCCTCCTTAGCGGGACCGGCAATGAGCAGTTCTTC.

The chain uses TRBV30 and TRBJ1-2; D gene uncertain. Trimming left V 5 bases short and J 2 bases short, with 9 bases between. The CDR3 is 12 amino acids. In germline, CDR1 is GTSNPN, CDR2 SVGIG (reference sequence). CDR3: CAWSGINYGYTF. The CDR3 coding sequence is TGTGCCTGGTCGGGGATAAACTATGGCTACACCTTC.

The CDR3 loop is CASSVAGAAGELFF. The CDR3 nucleotides are TGTGCCAGCAGCGTGGCGGGAGCCGCCGGGGAGCTGTTTTTT. The chain combines TRBV25-1 with TRBJ2-2; 7 bases are shared with TRBD2. V gave up 6 bases and J gave up 6 bases; unmatched junction bases: 7. CDR3 length: 14 residues. Germline-derived CDR1 and CDR2 are MGHDK and SYGVNS.

The J gene is TRBJ2-3, the V gene TRBV5-1, with TRBD2 matching 13 bases. With 8 bases clipped from V and 6 bases from J, the junction kept 6 bases outside the gene matches. Germline V gene sequence: CDR1 SGHRS, CDR2 YFSETQ. The CDR3 sequence is 14 residues long. CDR3 nucleotides: TGCGCCAGTCACACGACTAGCGGGAGGGATACGCAGTATTTT. Protein: CASHTTSGRDTQYF.

The gene calls are TRBV4-3 and TRBJ2-7; D may be TRBD2 (5 bases). With 0 bases removed from V and 7 bases from J, the gap between germline ends came to 19 bases. Germline V lookup: CDR1 LGHNA, CDR2 YSLEER. The CDR3 has 16 amino acids. CDR3 sequence (DNA): TGCGCCAGCAGCCAAGAGCGAAGTGCCGGGATGCGGGAGCAGTACTTC. Its translation: CASSQERSAGMREQYF.

To note about this clone: In the same sample, other DNA sequences code for this CDR3. The chain uses TRBV7-2 and TRBJ2-3; 8 positions match TRBD2. Trimming at V came to 6 bases and at J to 0 bases, leaving 5 bases not matched to a gene. There are 15 residues in the CDR3. CDR1 and CDR2 (germline): SGHTA, FQGNSA. The CDR3 region has the DNA TGTGCCAGCAGTCCTAGGACTAGCAGCACAGATACGCAGTATTTT. It is translated as CASSPRTSSTDTQYF.

V usage is TRBV27 and J usage is TRBJ2-1; TRBD2 matches at 11 bases. Germline loops: CDR1 MNHEY, CDR2 SMNVEV (reference sequence). The V and J ends lost 3 bases and 10 bases, in that order; junction bases with no gene match: 8. The CDR3 totals 15 residues. DNA for the CDR3: TGTGCCAGCAGTTTTTTGACTAGCGGGACGGGGGAGCAGTTCTTC. Translation gives CASSFLTSGTGEQFF.

The V gene is TRBV25-1, the J gene TRBJ1-4; D is undetermined. The CDR3 contains 14 residues. V was trimmed by 2 bases and J by 7 bases, leaving 11 bases between them. The germline gives CDR1 MGHDK, CDR2 SYGVNS. This CDR3 is CASSEPGSGEKLFF. The CDR3 nucleotides read TGTGCCAGCAGTGAACCGGGGTCGGGTGAAAAACTGTTTTTT. The complete variable domain, with remaining parts taken from reference TRBV25-1 and TRBJ1-4, reads EADIYQTPRYLVIGTGKKITLECSQTMGHDKMYWYQQDPGMELHLIHYSYGVNSTEKGDLSSESTVSRIRTEHFPLTLESARPSHTSQYLCASSEPGSGEKLFFGSGTQLSVL.

CDR3 region: CAWTLGGNQPQHF. The CDR3 DNA sequence: TGTGCCTGGACTCTCGGGGGGAATCAGCCCCAGCATTTT. The J gene is TRBJ1-5, the V gene TRBV30, with D possibly TRBD1 on 5 matching bases. V lost 4 bases to trimming and J lost 4 bases, with 11 bases between them. Germline-derived CDR1 and CDR2 are GTSNPN and SVGIG (reference sequence). The CDR3 consists of 13 residues.

This clone was counted once. This chain connects TRBV11-3 to TRBJ2-7, with no clear D. Looked up from germline, CDR1 is SGHNT and CDR2 is YENEEA. V lost 2 bases and J lost 3, with 5 bases in between. The CDR3 runs 12 residues. In nucleotides, the CDR3 is TGTGCCAGCAGCTTACTCAGCTACGAGCAGTACTTC. This gives the protein CASSLLSYEQYF.

About this clone itself: Mismatch with germline at one junction end may stem from a read error. Other DNA sequences in this sample translate to the same CDR3. The chain couples TRBV14 to TRBJ1-3, with a possible D match to TRBD1 (5 bases). Germline CDR1 reads SGHDN; CDR2 reads FVKESK. This CDR3 contains 14 residues. The CDR3 DNA is TGTGCCAGTAGCCAAGAACAGGTGTGGAGCACCATATATTTT. It specifies CASSQEQVWSTIYF. The whole variable domain, filled in from reference TRBV14 and TRBJ1-3, reads EAGVTQFPSHSVIEKGQTVTLRCDPISGHDNLYWYRRVMGKEIKFLLHFVKESKQDESGMPNNRFLAERTGGTYSTLKVQPAELEDSGVYFCASSQEQVWSTIYFGEGSWLTVV.

V gene TRBV6-1 combines with J gene TRBJ1-5; unclear D gene. Germline values: CDR1 MNHNS, CDR2 SASEGT. V lost 2 bases, J lost 3 bases, and 5 bases lay in between. This CDR3 has 13 residues. In nucleotides, the CDR3 is TGTGCCAGCAGTGAAAACACCAATCAGCCCCAGCATTTT. Amino acid sequence: CASSENTNQPQHF.

The chain joins TRBV7-2 to TRBJ2-7, with D possibly TRBD1 on 6 matching bases. Germline loops: CDR1 SGHTA, CDR2 FQGNSA. V lost 5 bases to trimming and J lost 4 bases, with 12 bases between them. CDR3 length equals 13 residues. The CDR3: CASSPPTGYEQYF. CDR3 nucleotide sequence: TGTGCCAGCAGCCCACCTACAGGGTACGAGCAGTACTTC.

The CDR3 loop is CASRSGGNYGYTF. The CDR3 region has the DNA TGCGCCAGCCGCTCAGGGGGCAACTATGGCTACACCTTC. The chain recombines TRBV5-1 with TRBJ1-2, with 8 bases fitting TRBD1. Looked up from germline, CDR1 is SGHRS and CDR2 is YFSETQ. With 7 bases clipped from V and 2 bases from J, the junction kept 4 bases outside the gene matches. The CDR3 is made up of 13 amino acids.

The CDR3 loop is CASSKKDRGSRVTEAFF. CDR3 nucleotide sequence: TGTGCCAGCAGCAAAAAGGACAGGGGAAGTCGCGTCACTGAAGCTTTCTTT. The gene calls are TRBV21-1 and TRBJ1-1; TRBD1 reflects the table's D call only, with no check against the DNA. TRBV21-1 is a pseudogene. The CDR3 totals 17 residues.